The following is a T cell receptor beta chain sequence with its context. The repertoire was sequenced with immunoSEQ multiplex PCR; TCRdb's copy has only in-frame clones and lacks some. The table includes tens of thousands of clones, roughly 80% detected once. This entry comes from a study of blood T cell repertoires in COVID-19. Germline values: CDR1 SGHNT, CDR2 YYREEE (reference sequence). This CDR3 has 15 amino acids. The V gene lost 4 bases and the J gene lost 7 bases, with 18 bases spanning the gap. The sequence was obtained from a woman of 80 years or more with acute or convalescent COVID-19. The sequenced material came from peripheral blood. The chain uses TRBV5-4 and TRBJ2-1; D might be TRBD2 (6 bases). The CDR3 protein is CASSGRDSPGNEQFF. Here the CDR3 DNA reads TGTGCCAGCAGCGGCCGGGACTCCCCCGGGAATGAGCAGTTCTTC. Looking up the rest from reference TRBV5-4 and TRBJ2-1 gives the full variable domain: ETGVTQSPTHLIKTRGQQVTLRCSSQSGHNTVSWYQQALGQGPQFIFQYYREEENGRGNFPPRFSGLQFPNYSSELNVNALELDDSALYLCASSGRDSPGNEQFFGPGTRLTVL.